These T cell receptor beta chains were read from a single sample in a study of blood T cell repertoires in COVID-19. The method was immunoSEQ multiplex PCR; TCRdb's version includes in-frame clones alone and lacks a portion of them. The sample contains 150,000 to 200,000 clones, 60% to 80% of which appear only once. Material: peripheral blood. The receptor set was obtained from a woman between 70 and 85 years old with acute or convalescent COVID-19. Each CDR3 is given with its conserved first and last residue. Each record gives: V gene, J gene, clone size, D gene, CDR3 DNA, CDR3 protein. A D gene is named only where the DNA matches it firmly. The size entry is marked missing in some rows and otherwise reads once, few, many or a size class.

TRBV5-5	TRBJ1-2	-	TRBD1	TGTGCCAGCAGCTCAGGGGGCATTGGCTATGGCTACACCTTC	CASSSGGIGYGYTF
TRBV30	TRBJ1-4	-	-	TGTGCCTGGAGGGGGGGGCGTAATGAAAAACTGTTTTTT	CAWRGGRNEKLFF
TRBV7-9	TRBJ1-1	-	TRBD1	TGTGCCAGCAGCTTGCAGGGGGTCGACACTGAAGCTTTCTTT	CASSLQGVDTEAFF
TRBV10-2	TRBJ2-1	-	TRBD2	TGCGCCAGCAGTGACCCCGGAGCTAGCGGGAGCTCCTACAATGAGCAGTTCTTC	CASSDPGASGSSYNEQFF
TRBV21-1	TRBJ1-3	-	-	TGTGCCAGCAGGCGACAGGGAAGGTGCTCTGGAAACACCATATATTTT	CASRRQGRCSGNTIYF
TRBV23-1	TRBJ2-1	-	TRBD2	TGCGCCAGCAGTCCCCGGACTAGCGGGTACAATGAGCAGTTCTTC	CASSPRTSGYNEQFF
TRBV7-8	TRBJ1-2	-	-	TGTGCCAGCAGCTCGCAGGGTCAGAGAACTAACTATGGCTACACCTTC	CASSSQGQRTNYGYTF
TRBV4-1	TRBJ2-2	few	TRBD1	TGCGCCAGCAGCCAAAACAGACAGGGGGTGGCCGGGGAGCTGTTTTTT	CASSQNRQGVAGELFF
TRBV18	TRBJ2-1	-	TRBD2	TGTGCCAGCTCACGCTTAGCGGGAGGGAACAATGAGCAGTTCTTC	CASSRLAGGNNEQFF
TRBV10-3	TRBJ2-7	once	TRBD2	TGTGCCATCAGTGATAACCCGGGACTAGCGGGAACACAATACGAGCAGTACTTC	CAISDNPGLAGTQYEQYF
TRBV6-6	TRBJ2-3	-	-	TGTGCCAGCACGCGCGGGACGAGCACAGATACGCAGTATTTT	CASTRGTSTDTQYF
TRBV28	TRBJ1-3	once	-	TGTGCCAGCAGCCGAGGCCGGTTTGGATCCGGAAACACCATATATTTT	CASSRGRFGSGNTIYF
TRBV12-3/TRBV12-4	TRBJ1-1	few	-	TGTGCCAGCACCCGGGGGGGGGTTTCTGAAGCTTTCTTT	CASTRGGVSEAFF
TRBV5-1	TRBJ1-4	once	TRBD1	TGCGCCAGCAGCCAACGACAGGGGGAGGGAAAACTGTTTTTT	CASSQRQGEGKLFF
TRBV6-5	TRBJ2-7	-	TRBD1	TGTGCCAGCAGCGCCACCCCAGCGACAGGGAGAGAGCAGTACTTC	CASSATPATGREQYF
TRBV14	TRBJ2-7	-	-	TGTGCCAGCAGCCAAGTCAGGGGACTAAGCTCCTACGAGCAGTACTTC	CASSQVRGLSSYEQYF
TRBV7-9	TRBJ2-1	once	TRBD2	TGTGCCAGCAGTTTATCCCTCCAAGCGGGAGGAGTTTACAATGAGCAGTTCTTC	CASSLSLQAGGVYNEQFF
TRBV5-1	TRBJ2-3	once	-	TGCGCCAGCAGCTCCGACAACACAGATACGCAGTATTTT	CASSSDNTDTQYF
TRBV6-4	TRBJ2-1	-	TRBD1	TGTGCCAGCAGTGACGAGGGGGCAAGCTACAATGAGCAGTTCTTC	CASSDEGASYNEQFF
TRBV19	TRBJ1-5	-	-	TGTGCCAGTAGTATAGAAAGCGGAATCAAGGGTCAGCCCCAGCATTTT	CASSIESGIKGQPQHF
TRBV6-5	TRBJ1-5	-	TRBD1	TGTGCCAGCATTTCCGGGACAGGCAATCAGCCCCAGCATTTT	CASISGTGNQPQHF
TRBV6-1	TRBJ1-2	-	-	TGTGCCAGCAGTGAAAACTACGGGTATGGCTACACCTTC	CASSENYGYGYTF
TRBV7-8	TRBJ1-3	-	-	TGTGCCAGCAGCTTAGCCGGACAGAACTCTGGAAACACCATATATTTT	CASSLAGQNSGNTIYF
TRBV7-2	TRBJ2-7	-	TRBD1	TGTGCCAGCAGCCCCCGGAGGACAGGGGCGCCCGAGCAGTACTTC	CASSPRRTGAPEQYF
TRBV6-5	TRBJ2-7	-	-	TGTGCCAGCAAGGGGGAGATTGGAGAGCAGTACTTC	CASKGEIGEQYF